This T cell receptor beta chain was identified in a study of regulatory T cells in long-lasting Graves disease. This clonotype appeared many times. What it recognizes is unknown. Arm-PCR of CDR3 regions with iRepertoire HTBI primers generated TCR beta libraries. MiXCR was run by TCRdb on the multiplex PCR reads, yielding one entry per CDR3 protein. The sample consists of 400,000 to 450,000 distinct CDR3 sequences, about 15% of them appearing once. General study results and limits: Blood alone, not thyroid tissue, was studied.

The time point denotes: newly diagnosed GD, antithyroid drugs for less than 3 months. RNA isolated from PBMCs was used to make the TCR library. EDTA tubes collected around 10 milliliters of peripheral blood. The germline CDR1 and CDR2 sequences are MNHEY and SVGAGI. V lost 2 bases to trimming and J lost 2 bases, with 18 bases between them. This CDR3 has 18 amino acids. The same specimen was also included in a second study, on T cells in Graves' hyperthyroidism and ophthalmopathy. That work contributes: Together with thyroid ultrasound, orbital computed tomography, serum thyroxine and TRAb, clinical symptoms were used for diagnoses. HTBI primers were employed in a first-round RT-PCR of the TCR CDR3.

The source was peripheral blood mononuclear cells (PBMCs), collected at new diagnosis, from a patient treated with antithyroid drugs. The rearrangement joins TRBV6-5 to TRBJ2-2; no reliable D call. The TCR was taken from a young woman with Graves disease. The CDR3 protein is CASSYRGLFEINTGELFF. CDR3 in DNA: TGTGCCAGCAGTTACCGTGGCCTCTTTGAAATTAACACCGGGGAGCTGTTTTTT.